The next 19 T cell receptor beta chains were all read from a single sample in a study of human T cells and chemical hapten exposure. The library tagged individual cDNA molecules with unique molecular identifiers. TCRdb reanalysed the reads using MiXCR and keeps one entry per CDR3 protein. The sample holds 100,000 to 150,000 distinct CDR3 sequences, over 7% seen once. The template was total RNA from unfractionated whole blood. The material sequenced was whole blood. Source of these receptors: a human donor in good health. Some clones in this sample may be carry-over from other donors' samples.

In its sample, this clonotype was seen a few times. The chain employs TRBV24-1 and TRBJ2-1; the D gene is possibly TRBD2 (6 bases). The CDR3 runs 18 residues. Trimming stripped 3 bases from V and 1 base from J, with 18 bases between. Germline CDR1 is KGHDR and CDR2 is SFDVKD. CDR3 nucleotides: TGTGCCACCAGTGATCTCCCGCGGGATGGGTGGTCCTACAATGAGCAGTTCTTC. Protein: CATSDLPRDGWSYNEQFF.

The sample holds a few counts of this clonotype. The chain combines TRBV9 with TRBJ2-5; 8 nucleotides line up with TRBD1. J was trimmed by 6 bases and V by 4 bases; bases with no gene match: 11. The germline V gene has CDR1 SGDLS and CDR2 YYNGEE. The CDR3 runs 15 residues. For the CDR3, the DNA is TGTGCCAGCAGCTCGAGGACAGGGACCCACCAGACCCAGTACTTC. Amino acids: CASSSRTGTHQTQYF.

This clonotype was detected many times. The chain recombines TRBV12-3 or TRBV12-4 with TRBJ1-5; D perhaps matches TRBD1 (5 bases). The length of the CDR3 is 15 residues. The ends were cut back, 6 bases at V and 6 bases at J, with 18 bases in the middle. The CDR3 DNA follows: TGTGCCAGCAGCATAATTCCAGGGAATGGTCAGCCCCAGCATTTT. It translates to CASSIIPGNGQPQHF.

The chain joins TRBV19 to TRBJ1-4; 9 bases fit TRBD1. V shed 5 bases, J shed 8 bases, and the junction held 9 bases outside the gene matches. The CDR3 has 15 residues. Germline V gene data show CDR1 as LNHDA and CDR2 as SQIVND (reference sequence). CDR3 nucleotides: TGTGCCAGTAGTCCCGTGGGACAGGGCCACGAAAAACTGTTTTTT. As protein: CASSPVGQGHEKLFF.

This clonotype was recorded at least ten times. The chain carries TRBV29-1 and TRBJ2-3; TRBD2 agrees at 12 bases. Germline V CDR1 and CDR2: SQVTM, ANQGSEA. The CDR3 loop spans 13 amino acids. With V trimmed by 7 bases and J by 4 bases, 3 bases remained unmatched. Here the CDR3 reads CSARTSGADTQYF. For the CDR3, the DNA is TGCAGCGCCAGGACTAGCGGGGCAGATACGCAGTATTTT.

There are a few counts of this clonotype. The rearrangement joins TRBV4-3 to TRBJ1-1; D unresolved. CDR1 is LGHNA, CDR2 YSLEER, per germline. V lost 1 base and J 10 bases, leaving 19 bases between the germline ends. The CDR3 has 15 amino acids. As DNA, the CDR3 is TGCGCCAGCAGCCAAGGTCCAGGCCACCTACTTGGAGCTTTCTTT. Its translation: CASSQGPGHLLGAFF.

This clonotype has a count of ten or more. The chain is built from TRBV20-1 and TRBJ2-3; tentatively, D is TRBD1 (5 bases). The CDR3 is 17 residues long. In germline, CDR1 is DFQATT, CDR2 SNEGSKA (reference sequence). Trimming cost V 1 base and J 1 base, with 18 bases left between them. The CDR3 sequence is CSARVGRSIRGTDTQYF. CDR3 coding DNA: TGCAGTGCTAGAGTAGGGCGTTCTATCAGGGGCACAGATACGCAGTATTTT.

This clonotype was found a few times. The chain has TRBV5-1 and TRBJ2-7; TRBD1 matches 7 bases. This CDR3 is built from 16 residues. V lost 0 bases, J lost 4 bases, and 10 bases stayed unmatched. In germline, CDR1 is SGHRS, CDR2 YFSETQ. The CDR3 coding sequence is TGCGCCAGCAGCTTGGGGGGACAGTCCCATCGGTACGAGCAGTACTTC. Translating gives CASSLGGQSHRYEQYF.

This clonotype has more than one count but fewer than ten. The CDR3 loop reads CASSPQGAVNTEAFF. Here the CDR3 DNA reads TGTGCCAGCAGCCCCCAGGGGGCGGTGAACACTGAAGCTTTCTTT. The chain links TRBV12-3 or TRBV12-4 to TRBJ1-1, with TRBD1 matching 8 bases. The V segment lost 6 bases and the J segment 0 bases; nucleotides outside the gene matches: 6. This CDR3 has 15 amino acids.

V and J are TRBV9 and TRBJ2-2; D possibly corresponds to TRBD1 (5 bases). The germline V gene encodes CDR1 SGDLS and CDR2 YYNGEE. V shed 4 bases and J shed 5 bases, with 15 bases lying between them. The length of the CDR3 is 15 residues. The CDR3 reads CASSTERRQTGELFF. The DNA for the CDR3 is TGTGCCAGCAGCACAGAAAGGAGACAGACCGGGGAGCTGTTTTTT.

This clonotype was seen repeatedly, ten times or more. V gene TRBV20-1 combines with J gene TRBJ2-2; D uncertain. The germline gives CDR1 DFQATT, CDR2 SNEGSKA (reference sequence). The CDR3 covers 13 residues. The germline V and J ends were trimmed by 1 base and 6 bases, with 9 bases remaining between them. CDR3 sequence (DNA): TGCAGTGCTAGAGGTCCCTCACCCGGGGAGCTGTTTTTT. This sequence encodes CSARGPSPGELFF.

This chain connects TRBV5-1 to TRBJ2-7, with 9 nucleotides matching TRBD1. Trimming removed 2 bases from V and 5 bases from J; junction bases left unmatched: 11. This CDR3 comprises 16 residues. Germline CDR1 SGHRS, CDR2 YFSETQ. Here the CDR3 reads CASSFYPGQGQDEQYF. The CDR3, as DNA: TGCGCCAGCAGCTTTTACCCGGGACAGGGTCAGGACGAGCAGTACTTC.

This clonotype was counted a few times. Here the CDR3 reads CASNPPGAAEQYF. DNA of the CDR3: TGTGCCAGCAATCCTCCCGGGGCAGCCGAGCAGTACTTC. The chain couples TRBV12-3 or TRBV12-4 to TRBJ2-7; either TRBD1 or TRBD2 may fit D (5 bases each). This CDR3 has 13 residues. V was pared by 7 bases and J by 6 bases, with 16 bases between.

The rearrangement joins TRBV12-3 or TRBV12-4 to TRBJ2-5; a weak D match, TRBD2 (6 bases). V was shortened by 5 bases and J by 2 bases, with 15 bases between the two germline ends. This CDR3 has 15 amino acids. The CDR3, as DNA: TGTGCCAGCAGTAAAAGCGGGCCCGGACAAGAGACCCAGTACTTC. Its protein is CASSKSGPGQETQYF.

This clonotype appeared a few times. This chain joins TRBV3-1 and TRBJ2-1; D is unresolved. V lost 0 bases and J 4 bases, leaving 13 bases between the germline ends. Germline assignment: CDR1 LGHDT and CDR2 YNNKEL (reference sequence). The CDR3 loop spans 16 amino acids. The DNA for the CDR3 is TGTGCCAGCAGCCAAGATTCATACGGGTTTTACAATGAGCAGTTCTTC. Protein: CASSQDSYGFYNEQFF.

This clonotype was found once. This rearrangement joins TRBV12-3 or TRBV12-4 to TRBJ2-7; TRBD1 matches 11 bases. The CDR3 consists of 15 residues. V lost 6 bases and J lost 9; bases outside the gene matches: 13. The CDR3 protein is CASSSWGQGEFGQYF. For the CDR3, the DNA is TGTGCCAGCAGCTCATGGGGACAGGGGGAATTCGGGCAGTACTTC.

This clonotype was recorded many times. The chain couples TRBV28 to TRBJ1-2; D perhaps matches TRBD1 (5 bases). The germline V and J ends were trimmed by 2 bases and 5 bases, with 15 bases remaining between them. Germline V gene sequence: CDR1 MDHEN, CDR2 SYDVKM. CDR3 length equals 15 residues. The DNA of the CDR3 is TGTGCCAGCAGTTTAGTTGCCCAGGGAGGTTATGGCTACACCTTC. Translation gives CASSLVAQGGYGYTF.

The chain uses TRBV6-5 and TRBJ2-7; 9 bases match TRBD1. This CDR3 region has 16 residues. The V gene's germline CDR1 is MNHEY and CDR2 SVGAGI. With 6 bases clipped from V and 2 bases from J, the junction kept 11 bases outside the gene matches. The CDR3 nucleotides read TGTGCCAGCAGGGCGACAGGGGGTTCAGCGACCTACGAGCAGTACTTC. Its protein is CASRATGGSATYEQYF.

V gene TRBV19 combines with J gene TRBJ1-5, with TRBD1 matching 7 bases. The junction had 13 bases not matched to a gene; V was cut back by 6 bases and J by 11 bases. CDR1 LNHDA and CDR2 SQIVND come from the germline V gene (reference sequence). CDR3 length: 14 amino acids. The CDR3 is CASRSDRSLEAQHF. The CDR3 region has the DNA TGTGCCAGTAGATCGGACAGGTCCCTCGAGGCCCAGCATTTT.